One sample yielded the 29 T cell receptor beta chains listed below, sequenced in a study of CD8 T cells in ankylosing spondylitis. TCRdb re-called the 5' RACE reads through MiXCR, storing one row per CDR3 protein. This table holds 150,000 to 250,000 distinct CDR3 sequences, about 13% found once. The source material was blood, either unsorted or a sorted T cell fraction (not recorded which). The receptors here all came from a male donor with ankylosing spondylitis or in good health (not recorded which).

This clonotype was detected a few times. The V gene is TRBV12-3 or TRBV12-4, the J gene TRBJ1-1; no clear D. V shed 0 bases and J shed 2 bases, with 13 bases lying between them. The CDR3 runs 16 residues. This chain's CDR3 is CASSLAVGVSNTEAFF. The CDR3 DNA reads TGTGCCAGCAGTTTAGCAGTTGGGGTATCAAACACTGAAGCTTTCTTT.

The V and J genes are TRBV12-3 or TRBV12-4 and TRBJ2-5, with a weak D call TRBD2 (6 bases). With 2 bases removed from V and 4 bases from J, the gap between germline ends came to 14 bases. The CDR3 spans 15 residues. CDR3 sequence (DNA): TGTGCCAGCAGTTTATCGGCAGGGAGGCCAGAGACCCAGTACTTC. Translation: CASSLSAGRPETQYF.

This clonotype was counted between two and nine times. The chain joins TRBV20-1 to TRBJ2-1, with 8 bases matching TRBD2. The CDR3 spans 14 residues. The germline gives CDR1 DFQATT, CDR2 SNEGSKA (reference sequence). After removal of 5 bases from V and 4 bases from J, the junction contained 7 bases not matched to a gene. CDR3 DNA sequence: TGCAGTGCTGATTCGGCTAGCGGGTACAATGAGCAGTTCTTC. This codes for CSADSASGYNEQFF.

The rearrangement joins TRBV4-2 to TRBJ1-5; no reliable D call. This CDR3 contains 15 residues. Germline CDR1 reads LGHNA; CDR2 reads YNFKEQ. Trimming removed 4 bases from V and 3 bases from J, with 13 bases in between. The CDR3 sequence is CASSPMEAFNQPQHF. CDR3 DNA sequence: TGTGCCAGCAGCCCTATGGAGGCCTTCAATCAGCCCCAGCATTTT.

In this sample, this clonotype turned up many times. The chain couples TRBV12-5 to TRBJ2-2; D may be TRBD1 (5 bases). Germline loops: CDR1 LGHNT, CDR2 FRNRAP. Trimming left V 6 bases short and J 6 bases short, with 8 bases between. This CDR3 has 12 residues. The CDR3 sequence: CASGLTAGELFF. The CDR3 nucleotides are TGTGCTAGTGGCCTGACAGCCGGGGAGCTGTTTTTT.

This clonotype was seen a few times. The chain has TRBV7-9 and TRBJ1-4; D is ambiguous. Germline loops: CDR1 SEHNR, CDR2 FQNEAQ (reference sequence). This CDR3 is built from 15 residues. Trimming removed 6 bases from V and 4 bases from J, with 15 bases in between. CDR3 sequence: CASSLSAPRNEKLFF. In DNA form, the CDR3 reads TGTGCCAGCAGTTTATCAGCGCCTCGTAATGAAAAACTGTTTTTT.

The V and J genes are TRBV10-3 and TRBJ2-1; D may be TRBD1 or TRBD2 (5 bases each). This CDR3 region has 17 residues. Germline assignment: CDR1 ENHRY and CDR2 SYGVKD. With 2 bases removed from V and 0 bases from J, the gap between germline ends came to 14 bases. CDR3 amino acids: CAISERGPLSSYNEQFF. As DNA, the CDR3 is TGTGCCATCAGTGAGCGGGGACCCTTAAGCTCCTACAATGAGCAGTTCTTC.

The chain combines TRBV11-2 with TRBJ2-1, with unresolved D. V was cut by 4 bases and J by 12 bases, with 16 bases left in between. Germline values: CDR1 SGHAT, CDR2 FQNNGV. The CDR3 is 13 amino acids. CDR3 loop: CASSSEDPLLQFF. In nucleotides, the CDR3 is TGTGCCAGCAGCTCCGAGGACCCCTTATTGCAGTTCTTC.

This clonotype was seen a few times. V gene TRBV2 combines with J gene TRBJ2-7; D is undetermined. The CDR3 sequence is 15 residues long. Trimming removed 3 bases at V and 1 base at J, with 13 bases between. The germline V gene has CDR1 SNHLY and CDR2 FYNNEI. CDR3 protein: CASSDARSFSYEQYF. The CDR3 DNA sequence: TGTGCCAGCAGTGACGCCCGCTCTTTTTCCTACGAGCAGTACTTC. Complete variable domain (other parts from reference TRBV2 and TRBJ2-7): EPEVTQTPSHQVTQMGQEVILRCVPISNHLYFYWYRQILGQKVEFLVSFYNNEISEKSEIFDDQFSVERPDGSNFTLKIRSTKLEDSAMYFCASSDARSFSYEQYFGPGTRLTVT.

The J gene is TRBJ2-3, the V gene TRBV6-5, with D unclear. The CDR3 extends over 16 amino acids. The V end lost 4 bases, the J end lost 6 bases, and 20 bases lay between the germline ends. Germline-derived CDR1 and CDR2 are MNHEY and SVGAGI. Here the CDR3 reads CASSSEGPRVHDTQYF. The CDR3, as DNA: TGTGCCAGCAGTTCCGAAGGCCCCCGGGTACATGATACGCAGTATTTT.

The chain links TRBV27 to TRBJ2-4, with TRBD2 as a possible D gene (7 bases). The germline V and J ends were trimmed by 7 bases and 6 bases, with 13 bases remaining between them. This CDR3 region has 13 residues. The germline V gene encodes CDR1 MNHEY and CDR2 SMNVEV (reference sequence). CDR3: CASMGGGRNIQYF. Here the CDR3 DNA reads TGTGCCAGCATGGGCGGGGGCCGAAACATTCAGTACTTC.

A few counts support this clonotype. The J gene is TRBJ2-5, the V gene TRBV2, with 7 bases matching TRBD1. Germline CDR1 and CDR2: SNHLY and FYNNEI. With 10 bases clipped from V and 3 bases from J, the junction kept 14 bases outside the gene matches. The CDR3 consists of 15 residues. CDR3 residues: CANTGYPGTEETQYF. In DNA form, the CDR3 reads TGTGCCAACACCGGGTATCCGGGGACAGAAGAGACCCAGTACTTC.

The sample holds a few counts of this clonotype. The rearrangement links TRBV7-9 to TRBJ2-2; a weak D match, TRBD2 (5 bases). The germline V and J ends were trimmed by 5 bases and 0 bases, with 13 bases remaining between them. Germline CDR1 is SEHNR and CDR2 is FQNEAQ (reference sequence). This CDR3 is 16 amino acids long. The CDR3 protein is CASSLSEDANTGELFF. CDR3 in DNA: TGTGCCAGCAGCCTATCGGAGGACGCGAACACCGGGGAGCTGTTTTTT.

The chain carries TRBV15 and TRBJ2-7; TRBD1 aligns across 7 bases. The V gene end was trimmed by 4 bases and the J gene end by 3 bases; junction bases not matched to a gene: 9. Germline CDR1 LNHNV, CDR2 YYDKDF (reference sequence). CDR3 length: 15 residues. The CDR3, as DNA: TGTGCCACCAGCAATCTCCGGGACAGCCTCTACGAGCAGTACTTC. It specifies CATSNLRDSLYEQYF.

Only a few counts were recorded for this clonotype. This chain joins TRBV19 and TRBJ2-3; D gene unclear. The CDR3 has 15 amino acids. In germline, CDR1 is LNHDA, CDR2 SQIVND (reference sequence). Trimming took off 2 bases at V and 2 bases at J, with 11 bases between the two ends. CDR3 in DNA: TGTGCCAGTAGTATAAGCGAGTCTCTCACAGATACGCAGTATTTT. Translating gives CASSISESLTDTQYF.

There are a few counts of this clonotype. This chain connects TRBV6-1 to TRBJ1-4; D is perhaps TRBD1 (6 bases). Germline-derived CDR1 and CDR2 are MNHNS and SASEGT. V was clipped by 5 bases and J by 0 bases, with 13 bases between them. The length of the CDR3 is 16 residues. CDR3 bases: TGTGCCAGCAGTACGGACAGCCTAGCAACTAATGAAAAACTGTTTTTT. Amino acids: CASSTDSLATNEKLFF.

This clonotype occurred a few times. The chain links TRBV18 to TRBJ2-7, with 8 bases matching TRBD1. The CDR3 covers 15 residues. V trimming: 1 base; J trimming: 3 bases; junction bases outside the gene matches: 5. Germline lookup yields CDR1 KGHSH and CDR2 LQKENI. CDR3 nucleotide sequence: TGTGCCAGCTCACCACGGGACAGGCCTAACTACGAGCAGTACTTC. Its protein product is CASSPRDRPNYEQYF.

This clonotype was counted only a few times. The chain couples TRBV20-1 to TRBJ2-7, with 15 bases lining up with TRBD2. The CDR3 has 16 residues. The germline V gene has CDR1 DFQATT and CDR2 SNEGSKA (reference sequence). V trimming: 3 bases; J trimming: 3 bases; junction bases outside the gene matches: 6. CDR3 DNA sequence: TGCAGTGCTAGGGCCGGGACTAGCGGGAGGTTCTACGAGCAGTACTTC. Residues: CSARAGTSGRFYEQYF.

The sample holds a few counts of this clonotype. The chain has TRBV24-1 and TRBJ2-3; possibly TRBD2 for D (6 bases). V dropped 4 bases and J dropped 2 bases, with 12 bases sitting between them. CDR3 length equals 15 residues. Germline assignment: CDR1 KGHDR and CDR2 SFDVKD. The CDR3 loop is CATSEGLYSTDTQYF. Here the CDR3 DNA reads TGTGCCACCAGTGAAGGACTATACTCCACAGATACGCAGTATTTT.

This rearrangement joins TRBV20-1 to TRBJ2-5; D remains ambiguous. With 7 bases removed from V and 0 bases from J, the gap between germline ends came to 24 bases. This CDR3 region has 17 residues. In germline, CDR1 is DFQATT, CDR2 SNEGSKA (reference sequence). The CDR3 loop is CSVTPPISRPDQETQYF. The CDR3 nucleotides are TGCAGTGTAACCCCCCCTATAAGCAGACCCGACCAAGAGACCCAGTACTTC.

This clonotype was picked up a small number of times. The rearrangement links TRBV6-1 to TRBJ2-5; 8 bases line up with TRBD2. This CDR3 has 15 amino acids. CDR1 MNHNS and CDR2 SASEGT come from the germline V gene. J was trimmed by 2 bases and V by 6 bases; bases with no gene match: 8. In DNA, the CDR3 is TGTGCCAGCAGCCTGCTAGCGGGTAAACAAGAGACCCAGTACTTC. Protein product: CASSLLAGKQETQYF.

CDR3 in amino acids: CASSQDSSGNQPQHF. Here the CDR3 DNA reads TGCGCCAGCAGCCAAGATTCAAGTGGCAATCAGCCCCAGCATTTT. The gene calls are TRBV4-1 and TRBJ1-5, with no clear D. Per the germline V gene, CDR1 is MGHRA and CDR2 is YSYEKL. V dropped 0 bases and J dropped 2 bases, with 8 bases sitting between them. This CDR3 has 15 residues.

This clonotype was seen a few times. The rearrangement links TRBV7-9 to TRBJ2-1; unclear D gene. Germline assignment: CDR1 SEHNR and CDR2 FQNEAQ (reference sequence). CDR3 length: 14 amino acids. The V end lost 7 bases, the J end lost 1 base, and 11 bases lay between the germline ends. The CDR3 DNA reads as TGTGCCAGCACCGGGTGGTCGTCCTACAATGAGCAGTTCTTC. Protein: CASTGWSSYNEQFF.

This chain connects TRBV20-1 to TRBJ2-3; no definite D call. V lost 4 bases to trimming and J lost 4 bases, with 12 bases between them. Per the germline V gene, CDR1 is DFQATT and CDR2 is SNEGSKA (reference sequence). CDR3 length: 13 amino acids. CDR3 DNA: TGCAGTGCTATCCCCCAGGTCCCAGATACGCAGTATTTT. Its translation: CSAIPQVPDTQYF.

This clonotype was detected only a few times. V usage is TRBV19 and J usage is TRBJ2-1, with 8 bases that match TRBD1. The germline V gene has CDR1 LNHDA and CDR2 SQIVND (reference sequence). The length of the CDR3 is 14 residues. The V and J ends lost 7 bases and 5 bases, in that order; junction bases with no gene match: 7. CDR3 DNA: TGTGCCAGTAAGTTCAGGGGGCTGAACAATGAGCAGTTCTTC. Its translation is CASKFRGLNNEQFF.

The rearrangement uses TRBV12-3 or TRBV12-4 and TRBJ2-7, with TRBD1 identical over 7 bases. CDR3 length equals 12 residues. V lost 6 bases, J lost 6 bases, and 5 bases stayed unmatched. The CDR3, as DNA: TGTGCCAGCAGCCCCGGGACAGCCGAGCAGTACTTC. As protein: CASSPGTAEQYF.

This clonotype was counted only a few times. In DNA form, the CDR3 reads TGCAGTGCTCACTCTATTAGCGGCAATGAGCAGTTCTTC. This codes for CSAHSISGNEQFF. This chain joins TRBV20-1 and TRBJ2-1; D might be TRBD2 (6 bases). Trimming took 5 bases from V and 6 from J, leaving 14 bases between them. Germline lookup yields CDR1 DFQATT and CDR2 SNEGSKA (reference sequence). There are 13 residues in the CDR3.

In this sample, this clonotype turned up a few times. J is TRBJ1-4 and V is TRBV29-1; 7 nucleotides match TRBD1. Unmatched junction bases numbered 6, after V lost 5 bases and J lost 0 bases. In germline, CDR1 is SQVTM, CDR2 ANQGSEA. This CDR3 spans 15 amino acids. The CDR3 loop reads CSVTGAGSTNEKLFF. CDR3 coding DNA: TGCAGCGTTACAGGGGCCGGTTCAACTAATGAAAAACTGTTTTTT.

CDR3 protein: CATPRLTGPTSNQPQHF. The DNA of the CDR3 is TGTGCCACCCCTCGACTCACAGGGCCCACCAGCAATCAGCCCCAGCATTTT. The chain carries TRBV24-1 and TRBJ1-5; possible D gene TRBD1, 6 bases. Germline V CDR1 and CDR2: KGHDR, SFDVKD. V lost 9 bases and J 1 base, leaving 21 bases between the germline ends. The CDR3 spans 17 residues.